This T cell receptor (beta chain) was obtained from a study of shared clonotypes between healthy human individuals. Study details: The plates for each donor numbered three CD4 naive, three CD4 memory, two CD8 naive and one CD8 memory. Broader study findings: Clonotype sharing across donors was expected to vary with sequencing depth.

Trimming stripped 6 bases from V and 6 bases from J, with 23 bases between. Per the germline V gene, CDR1 is SGHNT and CDR2 is YYREEE (reference sequence). CDR3 length equals 16 residues. Comments on this clone: Its cognate antigen is unknown.

Assay used: immunoSEQ multiplex PCR; TCRdb lists only in-frame clones, some missing. The sample yields 2 million to 2.5 million clones, 85% to 95% seen once. This chain joins TRBV5-4 and TRBJ2-3; D possibly corresponds to TRBD2 (7 bases). The sequence came from a man younger than 35 in good health. Some clones in this sample may be carry-over from other donors' samples. Sequenced material: naive CD4+ T cells from PBMCs. Subset meaning: CD45RA+ positively selected. CDR3 nucleotide sequence: TGTGCCAGCAAGCCCGGTTACGCGGGGGCCCAGGATACGCAGTATTTT. It encodes CASKPGYAGAQDTQYF. The variable domain in full, with the rest retrieved from reference TRBV5-4 and TRBJ2-3, is ETGVTQSPTHLIKTRGQQVTLRCSSQSGHNTVSWYQQALGQGPQFIFQYYREEENGRGNFPPRFSGLQFPNYSSELNVNALELDDSALYLCASKPGYAGAQDTQYFGPGTRLTVL.